This T cell receptor beta chain comes out of a study of cytomegalovirus exposure and HLA in healthy donors. The CDR3 runs to 13 residues. The germline gives CDR1 SGHAT, CDR2 FQNNGV. Trimming removed 5 bases from V and 7 bases from J, with 12 bases in between. The PCR was carried out with 60 Vbeta primers and 13 Jbeta primers. Only in-frame clones appear in the TCRdb table, and some are missing; sequencing was by immunoSEQ multiplex PCR. The table has 200,000 to 300,000 clones, over 75% seen once; the top ten hold around 0.45%. This clone appeared a single time. This TCR came from a boy aged 5-17 years in good health and CMV-seronegative. Specimen: PBMCs. J is TRBJ1-5 and V is TRBV11-2; no clear D. The CDR3 loop reads CASSGDNGQPQHF. DNA of the CDR3: TGTGCCAGCAGCGGCGATAACGGGCAGCCCCAGCATTTT.